The rows below give T cell receptor beta chains drawn from one sample of a study of OX40 agonist ivuxolimab in advanced cancers. Here immunoSEQ multiplex PCR was the method, and the copy in TCRdb shows in-frame clones only, minus some. The sample has tens of thousands of clones; around 90% are singletons. This sample comprised CD4+ or CD8+ T cells sorted from blood, obtained in a trial of the OX40 agonist ivuxolimab. The receptors stem from an adult with an advanced solid tumor such as melanoma, head and neck, liver or kidney cancer. Both conserved end residues are part of each CDR3. The order of the fields is D gene, J gene, clone size, V gene, CDR3 protein, CDR3 DNA. D genes are given only for firm matches. Part of the rows lack a size; the others show once, few, many or a class for expanded clones.

TRBD2	TRBJ2-4	NA	TRBV7-9	CASSLVVGGDGTKNIQYF	TGTGCCAGCAGCTTAGTTGTCGGGGGGGACGGTACCAAAAACATTCAGTACTTC
TRBD2	TRBJ2-7	NA	TRBV10-2	CASSESALAGYEQYF	TGCGCCAGCAGTGAGTCGGCCCTAGCGGGTTACGAGCAGTACTTC
TRBD2	TRBJ2-1	NA	TRBV15	CATSTSSGRYDEQFF	TGTGCCACCAGCACGTCTAGCGGGAGATACGATGAGCAGTTCTTC
NA	TRBJ2-7	NA	TRBV4-3	CASSQDLGSPSYEQYF	TGCGCCAGCAGCCAAGATCTTGGCAGCCCATCCTACGAGCAGTACTTC
NA	TRBJ2-7	NA	TRBV6-5	CASSYGGSEQYF	TGTGCCAGCAGTTATGGGGGGAGCGAGCAGTACTTC
TRBD2	TRBJ2-7	NA	TRBV4-3	CASSQVAGGQYEQYF	TGCGCCAGCAGCCAAGTTGCGGGAGGGCAATACGAGCAGTACTTC
NA	TRBJ2-7	NA	TRBV7-2	CASSLFLGHSYEQYF	TGTGCCAGCAGCTTATTTCTGGGCCACTCCTACGAGCAGTACTTC
NA	TRBJ2-1	NA	TRBV5-6	CASSKRGLAYFYNEQFF	TGTGCCAGCAGTAAAAGGGGATTAGCGTATTTCTACAATGAGCAGTTCTTC
TRBD1	TRBJ2-2	once	TRBV15	CALQGAGNGELFF	TGTGCCTTACAGGGGGCGGGTAACGGGGAGCTGTTTTTT
NA	TRBJ2-7	NA	TRBV4-2	CASSQDLSISSYEQYF	TGTGCCAGCAGCCAAGATCTCTCCATAAGCTCCTACGAGCAGTACTTC
TRBD1	TRBJ2-5	NA	TRBV18	CASSQGQGRETQYF	TGTGCCAGCTCACAGGGACAGGGACGAGAGACCCAGTACTTC
NA	TRBJ2-2	NA	TRBV11-3	CASSWGPNTGELFF	TGTGCCAGCAGCTGGGGCCCGAACACCGGGGAGCTGTTTTTT
NA	TRBJ2-3	NA	TRBV10-3	CAISEERFTDTQYF	TGTGCCATCTCGGAGGAGCGGTTCACAGATACGCAGTATTTT
NA	TRBJ1-1	NA	TRBV19	CASSILSTGPRTEAFF	TGTGCCAGTAGTATACTTTCGACAGGCCCGAGGACTGAAGCTTTCTTT
NA	TRBJ1-1	NA	TRBV4-3	CASSHLKNTEAFF	TGCGCCAGCAGCCACCTCAAGAACACTGAAGCTTTCTTT
NA	TRBJ1-1	NA	TRBV4-1	CASSHGDMGTEAFF	TGCGCCAGCAGCCATGGCGATATGGGCACTGAAGCTTTCTTT
NA	TRBJ2-7	NA	TRBV27	CASSLENGVAHEQYF	TGTGCCAGCAGTTTAGAGAACGGAGTAGCACACGAGCAGTACTTC
TRBD1	TRBJ1-1	NA	TRBV27	CASSLLPGQAYTNTEAFF	TGTGCCAGCAGTTTATTGCCGGGACAGGCCTATACGAACACTGAAGCTTTCTTT
TRBD1	TRBJ2-1	NA	TRBV6-6	CASTRGTGEVNEQFF	TGTGCCAGCACCCGGGGGACAGGGGAAGTCAATGAGCAGTTCTTC
NA	TRBJ1-6	NA	TRBV9	CASSVDGVSSPLHF	TGTGCCAGCAGCGTAGATGGGGTTTCTTCACCCCTCCACTTT
NA	TRBJ2-7	NA	TRBV27	CASSVSTTSEQYF	TGTGCCAGCAGTGTGTCTACGACAAGCGAGCAGTACTTC
NA	TRBJ1-1	NA	TRBV25-1	CASRSPGWATEAFF	TGTGCCAGCAGGTCCCCAGGTTGGGCCACTGAAGCTTTCTTT
TRBD1	TRBJ1-5	once	TRBV9	CASSPGDRGHQPQHF	TGTGCCAGCAGCCCCGGGGACAGGGGGCATCAGCCCCAGCATTTT
NA	TRBJ2-7	NA	TRBV7-9	CASSFWTDGQYF	TGTGCCAGCAGCTTCTGGACTGACGGGCAGTACTTC
TRBD1	TRBJ2-1	NA	TRBV6-5	CASRQGQGAHNEQFF	TGTGCCAGCCGTCAAGGCCAGGGGGCACACAATGAGCAGTTCTTC
NA	TRBJ2-5	NA	TRBV29-1	CSVVAKETQYF	TGCAGCGTTGTGGCGAAAGAGACCCAGTACTTC
NA	TRBJ2-3	NA	TRBV5-1	CASSLSRVGTDTQYF	TGCGCCAGCAGCTTGAGCAGGGTTGGCACAGATACGCAGTATTTT
TRBD2	TRBJ2-7	NA	TRBV7-6	CASSLGPGGRSSYEQYF	TGTGCCAGCAGCTTAGGGCCCGGCGGGAGGAGCTCCTACGAGCAGTACTTC
TRBD2	TRBJ2-3	NA	TRBV30	CAWSVRGSGSTDTQYF	TGTGCCTGGAGTGTACGGGGTAGCGGGAGTACAGATACGCAGTATTTT
TRBD1	TRBJ2-7	NA	TRBV28	CASSHRGTYEQYF	TGTGCCAGCAGCCACAGGGGTACCTACGAGCAGTACTTC
NA	TRBJ2-6	NA	TRBV9	CASSVDSGANVLTF	TGTGCCAGCAGCGTAGACTCTGGGGCCAACGTCCTGACTTTC
NA	TRBJ2-7	NA	TRBV6-5	CASSSTGFEQYF	TGTGCCAGCAGTTCGACAGGTTTCGAGCAGTACTTC
NA	TRBJ2-7	once	TRBV6-5	CASSYSTRGIIGEQYF	TGTGCCAGCAGTTACTCTACGAGGGGAATCATCGGCGAGCAGTACTTC
TRBD2	TRBJ2-1	NA	TRBV27	CASSLTSGNNEQFF	TGTGCCAGCAGTTTAACTAGCGGCAACAATGAGCAGTTCTTC
NA	TRBJ2-7	NA	TRBV11-2	CASSLGDSGSSSYEQYF	TGTGCCAGCAGCTTAGGGGATAGCGGATCAAGCTCCTACGAGCAGTACTTC
TRBD2	TRBJ2-3	once	TRBV2	CASSGGTSGTDTQYF	TGTGCCAGCAGTGGGGGGACTAGCGGCACAGATACGCAGTATTTT
NA	TRBJ2-5	NA	TRBV30	CAWSPLLGRQETQYF	TGTGCCTGGAGTCCCCTGCTTGGACGACAAGAGACCCAGTACTTC
TRBD1	TRBJ2-7	NA	TRBV9	CASSDPGTGHYEQYF	TGTGCCAGCAGCGATCCCGGGACAGGCCACTACGAGCAGTACTTC
NA	TRBJ2-3	NA	TRBV5-4	CASSLVWGGTDTQYF	TGTGCCAGCAGCTTGGTGTGGGGCGGCACAGATACGCAGTATTTT
NA	TRBJ1-2	few	TRBV7-9	CASRLPEKNYGYTF	TGTGCCAGCCGGCTTCCAGAAAAGAACTATGGCTACACCTTC
TRBD2	TRBJ2-1	NA	TRBV28	CASSEPGLPGNEQFF	TGTGCCAGCAGCGAGCCGGGACTACCGGGCAATGAGCAGTTCTTC
NA	TRBJ2-3	NA	TRBV9	CASSVGTDTQYF	TGTGCCAGCAGCGTAGGGACAGATACGCAGTATTTT
TRBD2	TRBJ2-7	NA	TRBV4-1	CASSRKEAGTSGTRSYYEQYF	TGCGCCAGCAGCCGAAAAGAGGCCGGGACTAGCGGTACCCGGAGTTACTACGAGCAGTACTTC
NA	TRBJ2-3	NA	TRBV10-3	CAIGPLPWASFADTQYF	TGTGCCATCGGTCCCCTACCGTGGGCTAGTTTCGCAGATACGCAGTATTTT
TRBD1	TRBJ2-3	NA	TRBV5-1	CASSPGQGSTDTQYF	TGCGCCAGCAGCCCCGGACAGGGGAGCACAGATACGCAGTATTTT
NA	TRBJ2-2	NA	TRBV6-5	CASSGGSGELFF	TGTGCCAGCAGTGGGGGTTCCGGGGAGCTGTTTTTT
NA	TRBJ2-7	NA	TRBV6-5	CASSYFQGYEQYF	TGTGCCAGCAGTTATTTTCAGGGTTACGAGCAGTACTTC
TRBD2	TRBJ2-7	NA	TRBV28	CASSPRTSGREQYF	TGTGCCAGCAGTCCCAGGACTAGCGGTCGCGAGCAGTACTTC
TRBD2	TRBJ2-7	NA	TRBV28	CASSPPPGLADEGYEQYF	TGTGCCAGCAGTCCGCCGCCGGGACTAGCGGACGAGGGATACGAGCAGTACTTC
NA	TRBJ2-7	once	TRBV28	CASSQIYEQYF	TGTGCCAGCAGCCAGATTTACGAGCAGTACTTC
NA	TRBJ2-7	NA	TRBV27	CASSWSQQYEQYF	TGTGCCAGCAGTTGGTCCCAGCAATACGAGCAGTACTTC